Given below is one T cell receptor (beta chain) in context. Germline CDR1 and CDR2: LNHDA and SQIVND (reference sequence). The CDR3 runs to 14 residues. V gave up 5 bases and J gave up 3 bases; unmatched junction bases: 5. The data derive from a study of blood T cell repertoires in COVID-19. Whole-study context: Samples of COVID-19 (acute and convalescent) were obtained from the United States, Italy and Spain. The cDNA or gDNA used as material had been derived from T cells, B-cell-depleted T cells, or PBMCs.

Original methodology: Reference gene primer amplification gave estimated nucleated cell counts. This table comes from immunoSEQ multiplex PCR, and its TCRdb copy is limited to in-frame clones, with some not included. V, J and clone size reflect that table, while D and trimming were determined from the DNA. This sample yields about 110,000 clones, of which about four fifths are seen a single time; around 8.5% belongs to the top ten. This receptor was identified in a woman aged 40 to 49 with acute or convalescent COVID-19. The V gene is TRBV19, the J gene TRBJ2-3; TRBD1 matches 7 bases. Specimen: peripheral blood. For the CDR3, the DNA is TGTGCCAGTAGTTCCTGGACAGGAACAGATACGCAGTATTTT. This codes for CASSSWTGTDTQYF.